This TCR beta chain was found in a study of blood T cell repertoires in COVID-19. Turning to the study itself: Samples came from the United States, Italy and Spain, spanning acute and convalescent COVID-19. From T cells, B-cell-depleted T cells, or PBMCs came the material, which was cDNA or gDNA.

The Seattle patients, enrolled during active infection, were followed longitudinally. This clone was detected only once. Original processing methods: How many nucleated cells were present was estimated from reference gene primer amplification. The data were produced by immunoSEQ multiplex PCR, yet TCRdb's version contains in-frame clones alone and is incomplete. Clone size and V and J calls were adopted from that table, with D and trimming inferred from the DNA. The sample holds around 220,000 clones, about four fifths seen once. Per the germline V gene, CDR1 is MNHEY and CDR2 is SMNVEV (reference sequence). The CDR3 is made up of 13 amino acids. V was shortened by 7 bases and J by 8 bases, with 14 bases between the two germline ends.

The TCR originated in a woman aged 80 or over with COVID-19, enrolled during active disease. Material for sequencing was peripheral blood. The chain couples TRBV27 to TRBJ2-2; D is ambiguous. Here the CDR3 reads CASTRSGPGELFF. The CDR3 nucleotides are TGTGCCAGCACCCGGAGTGGTCCGGGGGAGCTGTTTTTT.